One and the same sample provided the 14 T cell receptor beta chains below, sequenced in a study of beta chain features in type 1 diabetes. Expressed TCRB transcripts were sequenced after all isolated RNA was converted to cDNA. This table comes from immunoSEQ multiplex PCR, and its TCRdb copy is limited to in-frame clones, with some not included. The sample yields 140,000 to 150,000 clones, roughly 53% seen once. Source material: Tregs from blood. The receptors were sampled from a man aged 18 to 35 in good health.

The chain couples TRBV15 to TRBJ2-1, with TRBD1 matching over 10 bases. Germline V lookup: CDR1 LNHNV, CDR2 YYDKDF (reference sequence). J gave up 9 bases and V 5 bases, and 7 bases lay outside the gene matches. This CDR3 has 14 residues. The CDR3 DNA is TGTGCCACCAGCCCCCTGGACAGGGGGAGTGAGCAGTTCTTC. This sequence encodes CATSPLDRGSEQFF.

The rearrangement links TRBV6-6 to TRBJ1-4, with a possible D match to TRBD1 (5 bases). Per germline, CDR1 MNHNY and CDR2 SVGAGI (reference sequence). Trimming cost V 6 bases and J 7 bases, with 18 bases left between them. The CDR3 runs to 15 residues. CDR3 DNA: TGTGCCAGCAGCCCGAGACGGGGGAAGAGTGAAAAACTGTTTTTT. The encoded protein is CASSPRRGKSEKLFF.

The gene calls are TRBV5-1 and TRBJ2-5; TRBD1 matches at 9 bases. This CDR3 is 15 amino acids long. CDR1 and CDR2 (germline): SGHRS, YFSETQ. J was trimmed by 5 bases and V by 0 bases; bases with no gene match: 5. CDR3 DNA: TGCGCCAGCAGCTTGGACAGGGGGCTGACGGAGACCCAGTACTTC. This encodes CASSLDRGLTETQYF.

This chain connects TRBV9 to TRBJ2-3; TRBD2 matches 13 bases. Germline CDR1 is SGDLS and CDR2 is YYNGEE. V lost 4 bases, J lost 4 bases, and 6 bases stayed unmatched. CDR3 size: 16 residues. The CDR3 DNA reads as TGTGCCAGCAGCCGCGCGGGGACTAGCGGGGCAGATACGCAGTATTTT. Translation: CASSRAGTSGADTQYF.

The chain uses TRBV4-3 and TRBJ2-2; 7 positions agree with TRBD2. V gave up 1 base and J gave up 3 bases; unmatched junction bases: 5. The CDR3 sequence is 16 residues long. Germline V gene lookup returns CDR1 LGHNA and CDR2 YSLEER. The CDR3 loop is CASSQAAGEDTGELFF. The CDR3, as DNA: TGCGCCAGCAGCCAAGCGGCGGGAGAGGACACCGGGGAGCTGTTTTTT.

The chain couples TRBV30 to TRBJ2-7; TRBD1 might be the D (5 bases). Trimming stripped 1 base from V and 6 bases from J, with 16 bases between. The length of the CDR3 is 14 residues. Per the germline V gene, CDR1 is GTSNPN and CDR2 is SVGIG (reference sequence). CDR3 sequence (DNA): TGTGCCTGGAGTGGACAGAAGATTGTCGGCGAGCAGTACTTC. Its protein is CAWSGQKIVGEQYF.

The rearrangement uses TRBV6-5 and TRBJ2-5, with 7 bases that match TRBD1. Per the germline V gene, CDR1 is MNHEY and CDR2 is SVGAGI. This CDR3 is 14 amino acids long. With 9 bases clipped from V and 3 bases from J, the junction kept 10 bases outside the gene matches. CDR3 loop: CASKRQGYEETQYF. CDR3 coding DNA: TGTGCCAGTAAACGACAGGGCTACGAAGAGACCCAGTACTTC.

This clone has only a few counts. The DNA of the CDR3 is TGCGCCAGCAGCTTGGAAAGGGGGCCCCTCGATGAGCAGTTCTTC. It translates to CASSLERGPLDEQFF. The chain links TRBV5-1 to TRBJ2-1; TRBD1 matches 7 bases. V shed 0 bases, J shed 8 bases, and the junction held 8 bases outside the gene matches. Germline CDR1 reads SGHRS; CDR2 reads YFSETQ. The CDR3 spans 15 residues.

The gene calls are TRBV19 and TRBJ2-1, with 13 bases that match TRBD2. This CDR3 has 15 amino acids. Per germline, CDR1 LNHDA and CDR2 SQIVND (reference sequence). The V gene end was trimmed by 4 bases and the J gene end by 7 bases; junction bases not matched to a gene: 4. The CDR3 sequence is CASSTLGLAGNEQFF. The CDR3 DNA is TGTGCCAGTAGTACTCTGGGACTAGCGGGGAATGAGCAGTTCTTC.

This clone was detected only a few times. The chain carries TRBV11-2 and TRBJ2-5; TRBD2 matches 7 bases. Germline loops: CDR1 SGHAT, CDR2 FQNNGV. This CDR3 has 17 residues. V dropped 5 bases and J dropped 5; count of bases not matched to a gene: 17. In DNA, the CDR3 is TGTGCCAGCAGCCCCGACCGGGGACGCGGGGGACGGGAGACCCAGTACTTC. Translating gives CASSPDRGRGGRETQYF.

The V and J genes are TRBV5-1 and TRBJ2-7; 11 bases fit TRBD2. This CDR3 spans 19 amino acids. Germline CDR1 SGHRS, CDR2 YFSETQ. V lost 0 bases, J lost 3 bases, and 14 bases stayed unmatched. The CDR3: CASSLVVAGGNTPFYEQYF. Here the CDR3 DNA reads TGCGCCAGCAGCTTGGTCGTAGCGGGGGGGAATACGCCCTTCTACGAGCAGTACTTC.

This chain links TRBV19 with TRBJ1-3; D possibly corresponds to TRBD1 (6 bases). Germline lookup yields CDR1 LNHDA and CDR2 SQIVND (reference sequence). This CDR3 contains 13 residues. The V end was cut by 6 bases, the J end by 4 bases, with 10 bases between. The DNA for the CDR3 is TGTGCCAGTAGCCAGGGGTTCGGAAACACCATATATTTT. It yields the protein CASSQGFGNTIYF.

The CDR3 bases are TGTGCCAGTAGTATCGGGGCGGGAGCGTCCATTAGTGGCGAGCAGTACTTC. It is translated as CASSIGAGASISGEQYF. The rearrangement joins TRBV19 to TRBJ2-7; TRBD2 agrees at 7 bases. V was pared by 3 bases and J by 6 bases, with 17 bases of the junction left unmatched. CDR1 is LNHDA, CDR2 SQIVND, per germline (reference sequence). The CDR3 extends over 17 amino acids.

The rearrangement uses TRBV11-2 and TRBJ2-3; no clear D. V was clipped by 0 bases and J by 7 bases, with 14 bases between them. Looked up from germline, CDR1 is SGHAT and CDR2 is FQNNGV. The CDR3 is made up of 15 amino acids. The CDR3 loop reads CASSLEDSPYHTQYF. For the CDR3, the DNA is TGTGCCAGCAGCTTAGAAGATAGCCCTTACCATACGCAGTATTTT.